This T cell receptor beta chain was captured in a study of T cell repertoires in cytomegalovirus infection. Germline values: CDR1 MDHEN, CDR2 SYDVKM. The CDR3 is 11 residues long. Each CDR3 protein gets one entry after TCRdb re-called the reads with MiXCR. The table lists about 530,000 distinct CDR3 sequences, about 26% of them singletons. This rearrangement joins TRBV28 to TRBJ1-2; D not resolved. This receptor was obtained from a human donor in good health (CMV status not recorded). Some clones in this sample may be carry-over from other donors' samples. Sequencing was done on a sample of PBMCs. The CDR3 coding sequence is TGTGCTACAGCTATGAACTATGGCTACACCTTC. This sequence encodes CATAMNYGYTF.